The 11 T cell receptor beta chains listed next were all sequenced from one sample in a study of T cells after yellow fever vaccination. TCRdb re-analysed the 5' RACE reads in MiXCR, keeping a single row per CDR3 protein. This sample has approximately 300,000 distinct CDR3 sequences, with around 6.8% found just once. This specimen consisted of PBMCs, obtained more than 40 days after the first yellow fever vaccination. Receptors were obtained from a man aged 18 to 35 who received the YFV17D yellow fever vaccine.

This clonotype was detected only a few times. In nucleotides, the CDR3 is TGTGCCAGCAGTTTATCGGTTGAGGGGGGTTATGGCTACACCTTC. Translated, it gives CASSLSVEGGYGYTF. The V and J genes are TRBV27 and TRBJ1-2, with D possibly being TRBD1 (6 bases). V lost 0 bases to trimming and J lost 5 bases, with 13 bases between them. Germline V gives CDR1 MNHEY, CDR2 SMNVEV (reference sequence). The CDR3 has 15 amino acids.

This clonotype was detected only a few times. J is TRBJ2-3 and V is TRBV20-1; no clear D. The ends were cut back, 0 bases at V and 3 bases at J, with 10 bases in the middle. Per the germline V gene, CDR1 is DFQATT and CDR2 is SNEGSKA (reference sequence). This CDR3 region has 14 residues. The CDR3 is CSARDMPMTDTQYF. For the CDR3, the DNA is TGCAGTGCTAGAGATATGCCGATGACAGATACGCAGTATTTT.

This clonotype showed up many times. An end of the junction differs from the germline gene, which may be a read error. The chain uses TRBV5-1 and TRBJ1-2; D not resolved. The CDR3 covers 13 residues. Germline-derived CDR1 and CDR2 are SGHRS and YFSETQ. The CDR3 nucleotides are TGTGCCAGCAGCTTAGGGTTGGACTATGGCTACACCTTC. Translation: CASSLGLDYGYTF.

V and J are TRBV4-3 and TRBJ1-1; TRBD1 might be the D (5 bases). The V end was cut by 1 base, the J end by 5 bases, with 14 bases between. Germline values: CDR1 LGHNA, CDR2 YSLEER. The CDR3 loop spans 15 amino acids. CDR3 amino acids: CASSQGQGRGTEAFF. The CDR3 DNA reads as TGCGCCAGCAGCCAAGGCCAGGGTCGGGGAACTGAAGCTTTCTTT.

This clonotype was detected only a few times. The chain combines TRBV12-3 or TRBV12-4 with TRBJ2-2, with 9 nucleotides matching TRBD1. The CDR3 spans 19 residues. The V and J ends lost 6 bases and 13 bases, in that order; junction bases with no gene match: 27. The CDR3 DNA reads as TGTGCCAGCAGCCCCCTTGGGACAGGGCGACGAACAACCGGGGCACGGCTGTTTTTT. It encodes CASSPLGTGRRTTGARLFF.

This chain links TRBV6-1 with TRBJ1-2; D gene uncertain. With 5 bases removed from V and 6 bases from J, the gap between germline ends came to 16 bases. Germline CDR1 MNHNS, CDR2 SASEGT. CDR3 size: 14 residues. In DNA form, the CDR3 reads TGTGCCAGCAGTCGCTCAAACACCCCAAATGGCTACACCTTC. Amino acids: CASSRSNTPNGYTF.

This chain links TRBV28 with TRBJ2-7; D is uncertain. V was clipped by 2 bases and J by 3 bases, with 14 bases between them. The CDR3 sequence is 15 residues long. CDR1 is MDHEN and CDR2 is SYDVKM in the germline V gene. CDR3 nucleotide sequence: TGTGCCAGCAGTTTAGGTCTCACGGGTGTCTACGAGCAGTACGTC. As protein: CASSLGLTGVYEQYV.

The rearrangement joins TRBV9 to TRBJ2-5; no clear D. V was shortened by 0 bases and J by 5 bases, with 14 bases between the two germline ends. The CDR3 length is 15 residues. CDR1 is SGDLS and CDR2 is YYNGEE in the germline V gene. The CDR3 bases are TGTGCCAGCAGCGTAGGGCACGGTTCGGTGGAGACCCAGTACTTC. Encoded protein: CASSVGHGSVETQYF.

This clonotype was detected ten times or more. The chain joins TRBV5-1 to TRBJ1-5; D call uncertain. Trimming stripped 0 bases from V and 6 bases from J, with 10 bases between. CDR3 length equals 14 residues. Germline V gene data show CDR1 as SGHRS and CDR2 as YFSETQ. The CDR3 bases are TGCGCCAGCAGCTTGGGGGAGTCAGGTCAGCCCCAGCATTTT. Its protein product is CASSLGESGQPQHF.

This clonotype showed up many times. CDR3 in DNA: TGTGCCAGCAGTTATTCTTCCGGGGCTCGTAGCACCGGGGAGCTGTTTTTT. It specifies CASSYSSGARSTGELFF. The chain couples TRBV6-5 to TRBJ2-2; D possibly matches TRBD1 or TRBD2 (5 bases each). V shed 3 bases and J shed 4 bases, with 18 bases lying between them. The CDR3 is 17 amino acids. Germline V gives CDR1 MNHEY, CDR2 SVGAGI.

This clonotype was picked up many times. The chain couples TRBV6-6 to TRBJ1-1, with D tentatively TRBD1 (6 bases). CDR3 length equals 13 residues. The ends were cut back, 7 bases at V and 3 bases at J, with 12 bases in the middle. Germline V gene data show CDR1 as MNHNY and CDR2 as SVGAGI (reference sequence). The CDR3 region has the DNA TGTGCCAGCACAAGACAGGCCTACACTGAAGCTTTCTTT. Translated, it gives CASTRQAYTEAFF.